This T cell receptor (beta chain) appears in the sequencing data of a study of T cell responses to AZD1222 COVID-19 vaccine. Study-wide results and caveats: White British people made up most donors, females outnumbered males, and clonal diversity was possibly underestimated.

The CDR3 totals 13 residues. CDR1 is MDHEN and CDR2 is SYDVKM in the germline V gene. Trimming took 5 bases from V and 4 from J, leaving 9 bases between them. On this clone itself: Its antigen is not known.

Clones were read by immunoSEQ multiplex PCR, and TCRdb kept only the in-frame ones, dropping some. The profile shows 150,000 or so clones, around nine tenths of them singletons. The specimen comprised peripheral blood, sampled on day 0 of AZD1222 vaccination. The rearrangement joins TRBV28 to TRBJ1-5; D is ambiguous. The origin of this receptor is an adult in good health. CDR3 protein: CASSPFRNQPQHF. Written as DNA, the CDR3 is TGTGCCAGCAGTCCTTTTCGAAATCAGCCCCAGCATTTT.